The rows below give T cell receptor beta chains drawn from one sample of a study of early stage breast cancer tumors. TCRdb keeps only in-frame clones here, not all; method: immunoSEQ multiplex PCR. The sample has about 38,000 clones; 74% are singletons. The sequencing input was blood. These receptors all stem from a person between 55 and 70 years old with breast cancer. Both conserved end residues are part of each CDR3. Each record gives: V gene, D gene, clone size, J gene, CDR3 DNA, CDR3 protein. The D gene is left open where the match is weak. Clone size is not always given. Where it is, it says once, few, many or a class for expanded clones.

V: TRBV10-3
D: NA
size: NA
J: TRBJ1-2
DNA: TGTGCCACCAGACCGGCCGGGGGGGATGGCTACACCTTC
CDR3: CATRPAGGDGYTF

V: TRBV6-5
D: NA
size: NA
J: TRBJ2-5
DNA: TGTGCCACCGGCCGACAAGAGACCCAGTACTTC
CDR3: CATGRQETQYF

V: TRBV7-6
D: NA
size: NA
J: TRBJ1-2
DNA: TGTGCCAGCAGCTCGATAGGCTATGGCTACACCTTC
CDR3: CASSSIGYGYTF

V: TRBV7-2
D: NA
size: NA
J: TRBJ2-3
DNA: TGTGCCAGCAGCTTAGATGTGTTTAGCACAGATACGCAGTATTTT
CDR3: CASSLDVFSTDTQYF

V: TRBV7-8
D: NA
size: NA
J: TRBJ1-2
DNA: TGTGCCAGCAGTAGTCGGAGAGGGTCTCCGCCAAATAACTATGGCTACACCTTC
CDR3: CASSSRRGSPPNNYGYTF

V: TRBV19
D: TRBD1
size: once
J: TRBJ2-7
DNA: TGTGCCAGTAGTAAACAGGGGGTGACTGGCGAGCAGTACTTC
CDR3: CASSKQGVTGEQYF

V: TRBV18
D: NA
size: few
J: TRBJ1-2
DNA: TGTGCCAGCTCACCTGGGGGGCTCGATCGCTACACCTTC
CDR3: CASSPGGLDRYTF

V: TRBV29-1
D: NA
size: NA
J: TRBJ1-1
DNA: TGCAGCGTCCGCACAGGGACTGTTCGCACTGAAGCTTTCTTT
CDR3: CSVRTGTVRTEAFF

V: TRBV6-6
D: NA
size: NA
J: TRBJ2-1
DNA: TGTGCCAGCAGCCGCCGCGATGAGCAGTTCTTC
CDR3: CASSRRDEQFF

V: TRBV7-7
D: NA
size: NA
J: TRBJ2-3
DNA: TGTGCTAGCAGCTCAGGACTATCGGGTGTGGCAGATACGCAGTATTTT
CDR3: CASSSGLSGVADTQYF

V: TRBV5-1
D: NA
size: NA
J: TRBJ1-1
DNA: TGCGCCAGCAGGGCAGGTAACACTGAAGCTTTCTTT
CDR3: CASRAGNTEAFF

V: TRBV5-1
D: NA
size: few
J: TRBJ2-5
DNA: TGCGCCAGCAGCTTGGGGCGGCCTGGGGAGACCCAGTACTTC
CDR3: CASSLGRPGETQYF

V: TRBV11-2
D: TRBD1
size: NA
J: TRBJ1-3
DNA: TGTGCCAGCAGCCTGGACAGGGGGGGAAACACCATATATTTT
CDR3: CASSLDRGGNTIYF

V: TRBV5-5
D: TRBD1
size: NA
J: TRBJ1-6
DNA: TGTGCCAGCAGCGTTAGACAGGGACTCAATTCACCCCTCCACTTT
CDR3: CASSVRQGLNSPLHF

V: TRBV19
D: TRBD1
size: few
J: TRBJ1-1
DNA: TGTGCCAGTAGTCTCCGACAGGGGGCTAGGAACACTGAAGCTTTCTTT
CDR3: CASSLRQGARNTEAFF

V: TRBV14
D: NA
size: few
J: TRBJ2-1
DNA: TGTGCCAGCAGCCAAGATTACGACCGGGGGCAGTTCTTC
CDR3: CASSQDYDRGQFF

V: TRBV6-1
D: NA
size: few
J: TRBJ2-7
DNA: TGTGCCAGCACTATCGAGGACGGACCCTACGAGCAGTACTTC
CDR3: CASTIEDGPYEQYF

V: TRBV27
D: TRBD1
size: NA
J: TRBJ1-5
DNA: TGTGCCAGCAGTGCGCTGACAGGGCCAAATCAGCCCCAGCATTTT
CDR3: CASSALTGPNQPQHF

V: TRBV4-1
D: TRBD1
size: once
J: TRBJ2-7
DNA: TGCGCCAGCAGCCAAGCCAGCGGACAGGGGTACGAGCAGTACTTC
CDR3: CASSQASGQGYEQYF

V: TRBV13
D: TRBD1
size: NA
J: TRBJ1-6
DNA: TGTGCCAGCACAGGGGGCAATTCACCCCTCCACTTT
CDR3: CASTGGNSPLHF

V: TRBV4-2
D: NA
size: NA
J: TRBJ1-5
DNA: TGTGCCAGCAGCCAAGGGGAGTCTCAGCCCCAGCATTTT
CDR3: CASSQGESQPQHF

V: TRBV7-8
D: TRBD2
size: NA
J: TRBJ2-3
DNA: TGTGCCAGCAGCTTAGGGTGGCGGCTAGCGGGCACAGATACGCAGTATTTT
CDR3: CASSLGWRLAGTDTQYF

V: TRBV5-1
D: NA
size: NA
J: TRBJ1-2
DNA: TGCGCCAGCAGCTTGGTGTCCGGCTACACCTTC
CDR3: CASSLVSGYTF

V: TRBV27
D: NA
size: once
J: TRBJ2-3
DNA: TGTGCCAGCAGTTTAAGAGGGAGTAGCACAGATACGCAGTATTTT
CDR3: CASSLRGSSTDTQYF

V: TRBV29-1
D: NA
size: once
J: TRBJ2-6
DNA: TGCAGCGTTCAAACCGACATTCACTCTGGGGCCAACGTCCTGACTTTC
CDR3: CSVQTDIHSGANVLTF

V: TRBV12-5
D: NA
size: NA
J: TRBJ2-1
DNA: TGTGCTAGTGGTTTGGACCTAGGGCCCGGGGGCGATGAGCAGTTCTTC
CDR3: CASGLDLGPGGDEQFF

V: TRBV4-2
D: TRBD2
size: NA
J: TRBJ2-7
DNA: TGTGCCAGCAGCCAAGACGGGACTAGCGGGTGGTACGAGCAGTACTTC
CDR3: CASSQDGTSGWYEQYF

V: TRBV7-2
D: TRBD1
size: NA
J: TRBJ1-1
DNA: TGTGCCAGCAGCCCGACAGGGATCAGGCCTGAAGCTTTCTTT
CDR3: CASSPTGIRPEAFF

V: TRBV5-1
D: NA
size: NA
J: TRBJ2-2
DNA: TGCGCCAGCAGCTTGAACACCGGGGAGCTGTTTTTT
CDR3: CASSLNTGELFF

V: TRBV5-6
D: NA
size: NA
J: TRBJ2-2
DNA: TGTGCCAGCAGCTTGGTGGTGCTAGCCCCGAACACCGGGGAGCTGTTTTTT
CDR3: CASSLVVLAPNTGELFF

V: TRBV2
D: TRBD2
size: NA
J: TRBJ2-3
DNA: TGTGCCAGCAGTGAAGGAGGACTAGCGTATAGCACAGATACGCAGTATTTT
CDR3: CASSEGGLAYSTDTQYF

V: TRBV28
D: NA
size: NA
J: TRBJ2-2
DNA: TGTGCCAGCAGTGACAGCAAAAACAGGGAGCTGTTTTTT
CDR3: CASSDSKNRELFF

V: TRBV19
D: TRBD1
size: few
J: TRBJ2-2
DNA: TGTGCCAGTAGCCCAAGGACAGGCCAGAACACCGGGGAGCTGTTTTTT
CDR3: CASSPRTGQNTGELFF

V: TRBV28
D: NA
size: NA
J: TRBJ1-2
DNA: TGTGCCAGCAGTGGGGGGTCCGACTATGGCTACACCTTC
CDR3: CASSGGSDYGYTF

V: TRBV18
D: NA
size: NA
J: TRBJ2-5
DNA: TGTGCCAGTCAAAGGGCCGCCGGGGAGACCCAGTACTTC
CDR3: CASQRAAGETQYF

V: TRBV7-8
D: NA
size: NA
J: TRBJ2-1
DNA: TGTGCCAGCAGCACGTACCGGACAGTCGGCTACAATGAGCAGTTCTTC
CDR3: CASSTYRTVGYNEQFF

V: TRBV18
D: NA
size: NA
J: TRBJ2-3
DNA: TGTGCCAGCTCACCAACTGTTAGCACAGATACGCAGTATTTT
CDR3: CASSPTVSTDTQYF

V: TRBV19
D: NA
size: NA
J: TRBJ1-5
DNA: TGTGCCAGTAGTCAATCTCGTCCCGGGGGCTCGAATCAGCCCCAGCATTTT
CDR3: CASSQSRPGGSNQPQHF

V: TRBV2
D: NA
size: NA
J: TRBJ2-7
DNA: TGTGCCAGCAGTGAAGCGCGGGCAGTCCCTGGATTC
CDR3: CASSEARAVPGF

V: TRBV5-8
D: TRBD1
size: few
J: TRBJ1-1
DNA: TGTGCCAGCAGCTTGAGACAGGGGAACACTGAAGCTTTCTTT
CDR3: CASSLRQGNTEAFF

V: TRBV29-1
D: NA
size: once
J: TRBJ1-2
DNA: TGCAGCGTAAAGAATGGCTACACCTTC
CDR3: CSVKNGYTF

V: TRBV7-9
D: NA
size: NA
J: TRBJ2-5
DNA: TGTGCCAGCAGCTTAGCCGACTACCCGTACCAAGAGACCCAGTACTTC
CDR3: CASSLADYPYQETQYF

V: TRBV28
D: NA
size: NA
J: TRBJ1-4
DNA: TGTGCCAGCATGGCCGGGGAGTCGTATGAAAAACTGTTTTTT
CDR3: CASMAGESYEKLFF

V: TRBV5-6
D: NA
size: NA
J: TRBJ2-7
DNA: TGTGCCAGCAGCTGGGCGGGGGAGCAGTACTTC
CDR3: CASSWAGEQYF

V: TRBV28
D: TRBD2
size: few
J: TRBJ2-3
DNA: TGTGCCAGCAGCCGACTAGCGGGAGAAGCAGATACGCAGTATTTT
CDR3: CASSRLAGEADTQYF

V: TRBV28
D: NA
size: once
J: TRBJ1-2
DNA: TGTGCCAGCAGTTATTCCTATGGCTACACCTTC
CDR3: CASSYSYGYTF

V: TRBV6-4
D: NA
size: NA
J: TRBJ1-2
DNA: TGTGCCAGCAGGAGGGAGCCTGGGGGTGGCTATGGCTACACCTTC
CDR3: CASRREPGGGYGYTF

V: TRBV27
D: TRBD2
size: NA
J: TRBJ2-7
DNA: TGTGCCAGCGCCGAGGGGACTAGGATCTACGAGCAGTACTTC
CDR3: CASAEGTRIYEQYF

V: TRBV28
D: NA
size: NA
J: TRBJ1-5
DNA: TGTGCCAGCAGCTTGGCAATTCAGGGGAAGTATAGCAATCAGCCCCAGCATTTT
CDR3: CASSLAIQGKYSNQPQHF

V: TRBV6-5
D: NA
size: NA
J: TRBJ2-5
DNA: TGTGCCAGCAGTTACTCGACCTTTGGGGGGGAGACCCAGTACTTC
CDR3: CASSYSTFGGETQYF

V: TRBV6-4
D: TRBD1
size: NA
J: TRBJ2-1
DNA: TGTGCCAGCAGTGACGTCGGACAGGCTTTCGATGAGCAGTTCTTC
CDR3: CASSDVGQAFDEQFF

V: TRBV5-1
D: NA
size: NA
J: TRBJ2-3
DNA: TGCGCCAGCAGCAGATACACAGATACGCAGTATTTT
CDR3: CASSRYTDTQYF

V: TRBV11-2
D: TRBD1
size: few
J: TRBJ2-7
DNA: TGTGCCAGCAGCTTAGTGGGACAGGGCGCCTACGAGCAGTACTTC
CDR3: CASSLVGQGAYEQYF

V: TRBV5-6
D: TRBD1
size: NA
J: TRBJ1-6
DNA: TGTGCCAGCAGTCGGGACAGGAATTCACCCCTCCACTTT
CDR3: CASSRDRNSPLHF

V: TRBV7-9
D: NA
size: NA
J: TRBJ1-4
DNA: TGTGCCAGCAGCTCCCTCGCGGGGGGGGGTGAAAAACTGTTTTTT
CDR3: CASSSLAGGGEKLFF

V: TRBV19
D: NA
size: few
J: TRBJ1-3
DNA: TGTGCCAGTAGTATCCGAGGACAGTACTCTGGAAACACCATATATTTT
CDR3: CASSIRGQYSGNTIYF

V: TRBV7-2
D: NA
size: NA
J: TRBJ2-1
DNA: TGTGCCAGCAGCTTAAGGGGTTACGAGCAGTTCTTC
CDR3: CASSLRGYEQFF

V: TRBV10-3
D: TRBD1
size: NA
J: TRBJ2-7
DNA: TGTGCCATCAGTCAGTCACAGGGGGGCTCCTACGAGCAGTACTTC
CDR3: CAISQSQGGSYEQYF